These 25 T cell receptor beta chains came from one sample sequenced in a study of CD8 T cells in ankylosing spondylitis. TCRdb recomputed calls from the 5' RACE reads with MiXCR, one row per CDR3 protein. The data hold fewer than 400,000 distinct CDR3 sequences, with about 15% observed a single time. The source material was blood, either unsorted or a sorted T cell fraction (not recorded which). Every receptor here comes from a male donor with ankylosing spondylitis or in good health (not recorded which).

This clonotype showed up just a few times. DNA of the CDR3: TGCAGTGCTTTCCTCAGGGGGCGCGGCACTGAAGCTTTCTTT. It codes for CSAFLRGRGTEAFF. The J gene is TRBJ1-1, the V gene TRBV20-1, with 8 bases that match TRBD1. Trimming took 5 bases from V and 4 from J; bases not matched to a gene: 9. From germline, CDR1 is DFQATT and CDR2 SNEGSKA (reference sequence). CDR3 length: 14 residues.

The V gene is TRBV5-1, the J gene TRBJ1-1; 10 bases are a match to TRBD1. V dropped 4 bases and J dropped 5; count of bases not matched to a gene: 11. Germline values: CDR1 SGHRS, CDR2 YFSETQ. The CDR3 loop spans 16 amino acids. The CDR3 sequence: CASSRLGGQGRTEAFF. The CDR3 nucleotides are TGCGCCAGCAGCCGTCTGGGGGGACAGGGGAGAACTGAAGCTTTCTTT.

In this sample, this clonotype turned up a few times. The chain has TRBV7-9 and TRBJ2-3; D may be TRBD1 or TRBD2 (5 bases each). V gave up 5 bases and J gave up 3 bases, with 18 bases separating them. This CDR3 comprises 16 residues. Germline CDR1 reads SEHNR; CDR2 reads FQNEAQ (reference sequence). CDR3 residues: CASSPTGAGLTDTQYF. CDR3 coding DNA: TGTGCCAGCAGCCCCACCGGGGCAGGGTTGACAGATACGCAGTATTTT.

The CDR3 nucleotides read TGCGCCAGCAGCTTGGACAGCGGGAACACTGAAGCTTTCTTT. Translation gives CASSLDSGNTEAFF. The rearrangement uses TRBV5-1 and TRBJ1-1; D unclear. The V end was cut by 0 bases, the J end by 1 base, with 7 bases between. CDR3 size: 14 residues. Germline loops: CDR1 SGHRS, CDR2 YFSETQ. The whole variable domain, remainder taken from reference TRBV5-1 and TRBJ1-1, is KAGVTQTPRYLIKTRGQQVTLSCSPISGHRSVSWYQQTPGQGLQFLFEYFSETQRNKGNFPGRFSGRQFSNSRSEMNVSTLELGDSALYLCASSLDSGNTEAFFGQGTRLTVV.

V and J are TRBV7-8 and TRBJ1-5; D unclear. Germline CDR1 and CDR2: SGHVS and FQNEAQ. The CDR3 contains 14 residues. The V gene lost 0 bases and the J gene lost 0 bases, with 3 bases spanning the gap. This CDR3 reads CASSLASSNQPQHF. The CDR3 DNA sequence: TGTGCCAGCAGCTTAGCCAGTAGCAATCAGCCCCAGCATTTT.

This clonotype came up many times. The rearrangement uses TRBV28 and TRBJ2-5; 9 bases are shared with TRBD1. The germline CDR1 and CDR2 sequences are MDHEN and SYDVKM. J was trimmed by 6 bases and V by 0 bases; bases with no gene match: 5. There are 15 residues in the CDR3. In DNA, the CDR3 is TGTGCCAGCAGTTTATGGGGACAGGGAGAACAGACCCAGTACTTC. Its protein is CASSLWGQGEQTQYF.

This clonotype has only a few counts. The chain combines TRBV14 with TRBJ2-7; D is unclear. The CDR3 contains 12 residues. The V end was cut by 4 bases, the J end by 7 bases, with 11 bases between. The germline V gene has CDR1 SGHDN and CDR2 FVKESK. The CDR3 DNA follows: TGTGCCAGCAGCCGAACCCTGGGGGAGCAGTACTTC. It is translated as CASSRTLGEQYF.

This clonotype was counted between two and nine times. This chain joins TRBV20-1 and TRBJ2-3, with 11 bases lining up with TRBD2. Germline V gives CDR1 DFQATT, CDR2 SNEGSKA (reference sequence). The V gene end was trimmed by 7 bases and the J gene end by 4 bases; junction bases not matched to a gene: 4. The CDR3 is made up of 13 amino acids. CDR3 region: CSVPGLAADTQYF. CDR3 bases: TGCAGTGTACCGGGACTAGCGGCAGATACGCAGTATTTT.

This clonotype was detected a few times. This chain joins TRBV12-3 or TRBV12-4 and TRBJ1-5; 11 nucleotides match TRBD1. The CDR3 has 14 residues. V trimming: 8 bases; J trimming: 4 bases; junction bases outside the gene matches: 4. The CDR3 sequence: CASGQGALNQPQHF. The CDR3 DNA sequence: TGTGCCAGCGGACAGGGGGCCCTTAATCAGCCCCAGCATTTT.

This clonotype showed up many times. This sequence joins TRBV12-3 or TRBV12-4 and TRBJ2-7; D remains ambiguous. CDR3 size: 15 residues. The V gene lost 2 bases and the J gene lost 0 bases, with 11 bases spanning the gap. CDR3 DNA: TGTGCCAGCAGTTTATGGCAGACCCTCTCCTACGAGCAGTACTTC. Encoded protein: CASSLWQTLSYEQYF.

The sample holds many counts of this clonotype. The chain is built from TRBV7-8 and TRBJ2-2, with D tentatively TRBD1 (5 bases). Per the germline V gene, CDR1 is SGHVS and CDR2 is FQNEAQ. V dropped 2 bases and J dropped 4 bases, with 8 bases sitting between them. There are 14 residues in the CDR3. The CDR3 coding sequence is TGTGCCAGCAGCTTACGGCAGGGCACCGGGGAGCTGTTTTTT. It translates to CASSLRQGTGELFF.

The chain recombines TRBV6-5 with TRBJ2-2; TRBD1 agrees at 10 bases. Germline V gene data show CDR1 as MNHEY and CDR2 as SVGAGI. V shed 4 bases, J shed 4 bases, and the junction held 6 bases outside the gene matches. The CDR3 consists of 16 residues. Written as DNA, the CDR3 is TGTGCCAGCAGTTCGACAGGGGGCGCGGGCACCGGGGAGCTGTTTTTT. Its translation: CASSSTGGAGTGELFF.

This clonotype was counted between two and nine times. This chain connects TRBV5-6 to TRBJ2-7; D possibly matches TRBD1 or TRBD2 (6 bases each). V dropped 2 bases and J dropped 7 bases, with 22 bases sitting between them. Germline V gives CDR1 SGHDT, CDR2 YYEEEE. This CDR3 is built from 16 residues. This CDR3 is CASSLALRGASGEQYF. CDR3 coding DNA: TGTGCCAGCAGCTTAGCCCTAAGGGGGGCCTCGGGGGAGCAGTACTTC.

The rearrangement joins TRBV21-1 to TRBJ2-3; the D call in the table, TRBD2, was not verified against the DNA. TRBV21-1 is reported as a pseudogene. CDR3 length: 17 residues. In DNA form, the CDR3 reads TGTGCCAGCAGCAAAACAAAAAAGCGGGAGGGCACAGATACGCAGTATTTT. Residues: CASSKTKKREGTDTQYF.

In its sample, this clonotype was seen a few times. The chain uses TRBV18 and TRBJ2-7; D gene uncertain. Deletions cut 3 bases from V and 3 bases from J, with 12 bases between. Germline lookup yields CDR1 KGHSH and CDR2 LQKENI. There are 14 residues in the CDR3. The chain's CDR3 is CASSPDSDGYEQYF. The CDR3 region has the DNA TGTGCCAGCTCACCGGATTCGGACGGCTACGAGCAGTACTTC.

The chain uses TRBV20-1 and TRBJ2-3; D is perhaps TRBD2 (5 bases). CDR1 and CDR2 from the germline V gene are DFQATT and SNEGSKA (reference sequence). V lost 6 bases and J lost 0, with 13 bases in between. The CDR3 contains 14 residues. Written as DNA, the CDR3 is TGCAGTGCCGGGGAAAGGGCGAGCACAGATACGCAGTATTTT. It translates to CSAGERASTDTQYF.

Remarks on this clonotype: One base away lies a much larger clone, so this may be a sequencing read error. The gene calls are TRBV18 and TRBJ1-1; no reliable D call. Trimming pared 7 bases from V and 3 bases from J, leaving 6 bases between. There are 11 residues in the CDR3. Germline assignment: CDR1 KGHSH and CDR2 LQKENI. DNA for the CDR3: TGTGCCAGCTTACAAGACACTGAAGCTTTCTTT. Protein product: CASLQDTEAFF. Filled out from reference TRBV18 and TRBJ1-1, the complete variable domain reads NAGVMQNPRHLVRRRGQEARLRCSPMKGHSHVYWYRQLPEEGLKFMVYLQKENIIDESGMPKERFSAEFPKEGPSILRIQQVVRGDSAAYFCASLQDTEAFFGQGTRLTVV.

The table lists this clonotype with a few counts. The chain carries TRBV11-1 and TRBJ2-1; 11 nucleotides match TRBD2. The length of the CDR3 is 19 residues. Germline V gene data show CDR1 as SGHAT and CDR2 as FQDESV (reference sequence). The V and J ends lost 4 bases and 0 bases, in that order; junction bases with no gene match: 11. The chain's CDR3 is CASSYPRTSGLSSYNEQFF. The CDR3 region has the DNA TGTGCCAGCAGCTATCCCCGGACTAGCGGGTTGAGCTCCTACAATGAGCAGTTCTTC.

V is TRBV6-1 and J is TRBJ1-2; no definite D call. The CDR3 sequence is 14 residues long. With 3 bases removed from V and 4 bases from J, the gap between germline ends came to 12 bases. Per germline, CDR1 MNHNS and CDR2 SASEGT. CDR3 in amino acids: CASSDLGRAYGYTF. The CDR3 nucleotides read TGTGCCAGCAGTGATTTAGGCCGTGCCTATGGCTACACCTTC.

The chain couples TRBV6-1 to TRBJ2-7; no firm D call. The CDR3 runs 15 residues. CDR1 MNHNS and CDR2 SASEGT come from the germline V gene. The germline V and J ends were trimmed by 3 bases and 0 bases, with 12 bases remaining between them. CDR3 protein: CASSDGSVVSYEQYF. The CDR3 nucleotides read TGTGCCAGCAGTGATGGAAGCGTAGTCTCCTACGAGCAGTACTTC.

The CDR3 loop reads CASSLRGPEQYF. The CDR3 bases are TGTGCCAGCAGTCTCAGGGGGCCCGAGCAGTACTTC. The chain uses TRBV25-1 and TRBJ2-7; 8 nucleotides agree with TRBD1. The CDR3 has 12 residues. The ends lost 5 bases at V and 6 bases at J; junction bases unmatched: 3. The germline V gene encodes CDR1 MGHDK and CDR2 SYGVNS.

Remarks on this clonotype: One end of the junction is discordant with germline, which a read error may explain. The chain employs TRBV5-1 and TRBJ2-2; D is perhaps TRBD1 (6 bases). Germline CDR1 is SGHRS and CDR2 is YFSETQ. The CDR3 covers 14 residues. CDR3 DNA sequence: TGCGCCAGCGGCTCCGGACAGTTCACCGGGGTGCTGTTTTTT. Residues: CASGSGQFTGVLFF.

This clonotype was picked up a small number of times. CDR3 bases: TGCAGTGCCCCAGGACAGGGAGGCACCGGGGAGCTGTTTTTT. Protein: CSAPGQGGTGELFF. The chain combines TRBV20-1 with TRBJ2-2, with 8 positions matching TRBD1. Trimming cost V 6 bases and J 4 bases; bases outside gene matches: 7. CDR1 DFQATT and CDR2 SNEGSKA come from the germline V gene (reference sequence). This CDR3 has 14 residues.

This clonotype was found many times. V is TRBV6-6 and J is TRBJ2-3; D uncertain. The V gene lost 6 bases and the J gene lost 1 base, with 5 bases spanning the gap. CDR3 length: 12 residues. CDR1 and CDR2 (germline): MNHNY, SVGAGI (reference sequence). The CDR3 loop is CASRSGTDTQYF. CDR3 coding DNA: TGTGCCAGCAGGAGCGGCACAGATACGCAGTATTTT.

V is TRBV5-1 and J is TRBJ1-2, with TRBD1 matching over 7 bases. Per the germline V gene, CDR1 is SGHRS and CDR2 is YFSETQ. This CDR3 spans 15 amino acids. The trim removed 6 bases at V and 0 bases at J, leaving 8 bases unmatched. The CDR3 coding sequence is TGCGCCAGCACCCGAACTGGGACAGCTAACTATGGCTACACCTTC. It translates to CASTRTGTANYGYTF.